Described below is a single T cell receptor beta chain sequence and its context. Its antigen is currently not known. The input lacks base qualities; no much larger clone sits a single base away. This specimen comes from a study of response to subunit inactivated influenza vaccine listed by TCRdb under 2018. Regarding the complete study: The study used deep quantitative T cell receptor repertoire profiling to track responses to a trivalent subunit inactivated influenza vaccine.

The CDR3 holds 15 amino acids from the cysteine to the phenylalanine. The entry retains the CDR3 DNA only, 45 bases that are in frame from base 1. Per the germline V gene, SGHRS is the CDR1 and YFSETQ is the CDR2. V is cut back by 0 bases and J by 3 bases, with 4 bases in the junction unmatched. Findings and caveats that apply to the study as a whole: According to the authors, only a limited number of new T cells may be recruited by each seasonal influenza vaccination.

Preparation of the library involved RT-PCR. TCRdb shows the sequencer as Illumina HiSeq 2500. TCRdb ran its own pipeline on the public reads, namely fastp trimming at Q25 and MiXCR clone calling, and kept in-frame beta chains. Entries are consolidated by CDR3 protein sequence, retaining the most common genes and DNA. This sample has about 780,000 distinct CDR3 sequences in its table, and roughly 20% of those were observed once. Jointly, the top ten make up under 13% of the sample. This TCR came from a man aged 50 to 60 who received an inactivated influenza vaccine. Donor details come from another sample of the same person, matched by shared clones. This material consisted of PBMCs from blood, taken 5 days after vaccination. The chain is made from TRBV5-1 and TRBJ2-7, with 9 central nucleotides matching TRBD1. For the CDR3, the sequence is CASSLVTGGVYEQYF. The DNA sequence is given as TGCGCCAGCAGCTTGGTGACAGGGGGTGTCTACGAGCAGTACTTC.